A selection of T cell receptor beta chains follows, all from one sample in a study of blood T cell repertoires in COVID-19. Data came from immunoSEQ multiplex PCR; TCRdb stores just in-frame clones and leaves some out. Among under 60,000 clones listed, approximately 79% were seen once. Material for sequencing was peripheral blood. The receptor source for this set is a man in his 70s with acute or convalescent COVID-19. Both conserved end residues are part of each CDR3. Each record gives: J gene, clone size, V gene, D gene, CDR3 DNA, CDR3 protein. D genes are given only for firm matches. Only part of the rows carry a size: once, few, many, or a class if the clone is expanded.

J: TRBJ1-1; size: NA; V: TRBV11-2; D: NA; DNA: TGTGCCAGCAGCTTAGGATTTAGGGGAGGGCTTGGGGGAGCTTTCTTT; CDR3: CASSLGFRGGLGGAFF
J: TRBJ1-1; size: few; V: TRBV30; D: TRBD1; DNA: TGTGCCTGGAGTGTACAGGGGGACACTGAAGCTTTCTTT; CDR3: CAWSVQGDTEAFF
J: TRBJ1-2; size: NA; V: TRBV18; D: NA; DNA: TGTGCCAGCTCACCGTCTGATTCCGGATACGGGGGGGGCTACACCTTC; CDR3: CASSPSDSGYGGGYTF
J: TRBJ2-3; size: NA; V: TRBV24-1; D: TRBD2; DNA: TGTGCCACCAGTGATGGTCGACTAGCGGGGAACACAGATACGCAGTATTTT; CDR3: CATSDGRLAGNTDTQYF
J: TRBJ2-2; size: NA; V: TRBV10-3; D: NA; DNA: TGTGCCATCAGTGAGCGGGAGACCGGGGAGCTGTTTTTT; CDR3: CAISERETGELFF
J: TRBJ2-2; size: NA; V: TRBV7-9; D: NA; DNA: TGTGCCAGCAGCAATGTTGAGCCTTACACCGGGGAGCTGTTTTTT; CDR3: CASSNVEPYTGELFF
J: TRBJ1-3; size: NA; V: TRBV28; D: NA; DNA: TGTGCCAGCAGTTTGGAGGTGAGAAATGGAAACACCATATATTTT; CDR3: CASSLEVRNGNTIYF
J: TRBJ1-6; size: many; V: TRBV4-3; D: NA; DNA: TGCGCCAGCAGCCAAGATTCAGCGGGTTCACCCCTCCACTTT; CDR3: CASSQDSAGSPLHF
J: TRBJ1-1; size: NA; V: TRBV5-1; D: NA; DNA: TGCGCCAGCAATTGGGGGGTGGACACTGAAGCTTTCTTT; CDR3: CASNWGVDTEAFF
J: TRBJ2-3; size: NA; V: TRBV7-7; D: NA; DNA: TGTGCTAGCAGCTTAGCGAGGGCAGATACGCAGTATTTT; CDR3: CASSLARADTQYF